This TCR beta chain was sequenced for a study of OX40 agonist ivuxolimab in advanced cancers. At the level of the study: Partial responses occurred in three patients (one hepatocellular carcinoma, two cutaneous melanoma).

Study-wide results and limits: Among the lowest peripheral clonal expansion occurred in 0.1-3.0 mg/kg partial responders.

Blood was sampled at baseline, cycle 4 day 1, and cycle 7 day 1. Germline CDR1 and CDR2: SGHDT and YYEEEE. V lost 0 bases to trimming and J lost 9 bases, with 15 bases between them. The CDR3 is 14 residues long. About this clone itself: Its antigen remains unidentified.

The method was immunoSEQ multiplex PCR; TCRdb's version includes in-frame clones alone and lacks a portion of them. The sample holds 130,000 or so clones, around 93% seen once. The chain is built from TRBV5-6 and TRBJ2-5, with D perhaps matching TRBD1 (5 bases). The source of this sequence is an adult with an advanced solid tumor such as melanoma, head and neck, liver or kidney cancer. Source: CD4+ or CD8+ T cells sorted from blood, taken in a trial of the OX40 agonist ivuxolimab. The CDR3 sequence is CASSLARGLGAQYF. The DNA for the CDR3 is TGTGCCAGCAGCTTGGCCCGTGGGTTAGGGGCCCAGTACTTC.